The next 24 T cell receptor delta chains were all read from a single sample in a study of γδ T cells in repeated Plasmodium falciparum infection. Vgamma9/Vdelta2+ and Vdelta2-negative gammadelta T cells were flow-sorted from PBMC for bulk sequencing. TCRdb re-processed the multiplex PCR reads using CATT. The sample comprises around 50,000 delta-chain clones, over 1.5% of which are singletons, and approximately 16% rests with the top ten. The sequencing input was gamma-delta T cells from blood. These receptors were collected from a pool of human donors (malaria-infected and uninfected, not separated).

The table lists this clone with a few counts. The protein TCRdb lists belongs to a much larger clone and differs from this DNA's translation at residue 11, which points to a read error; the protein shown is made from the DNA. The rearrangement joins TRDV2 to TRDJ1; 10 positions match TRDD3. Since TCRdb gives no J gene, matching the DNA to germline was used here to assign it. The CDR3 loop spans 21 amino acids. V lost 3 bases and J lost 1; bases outside the gene matches: 22. The germline V gene has CDR1 GEAIGNYY and CDR2 EKD. In nucleotides, the CDR3 is TGTGCCTGTGACGCGTACTGGGGGATGGCTCTGGGTGCGGGTGGCACCGATAAACTCATCTTT. Residues: CACDAYWGMALGAGGTDKLIF.

Regarding this clone: The likely explanation is a read error, given a far larger clone one base away. The sample has other DNA sequences that encode this CDR3 too. This chain links TRDV1 with TRDJ1, with D possibly being TRDD3 (6 bases). Germline V gene data show CDR1 as TSWWSYY and CDR2 as QGS. V was clipped by 5 bases and J by 5 bases, with 36 bases between them. The CDR3 sequence is 21 residues long. Written as DNA, the CDR3 is TGTGCTCTTGGGAACCTTAGGAACCCCTCTCCGGGGGGACACACTGGGGATAAACTCATCTTT. Protein product: CALGNLRNPSPGGHTGDKLIF.

This clone came up many times. The chain combines TRDV1 with TRDJ1; TRDD3 matches at 8 bases. Germline CDR1 TSWWSYY, CDR2 QGS. The CDR3 loop spans 17 amino acids. V lost 5 bases to trimming and J lost 4 bases; unmatched junction nucleotides: 15. CDR3 DNA: TGTGCTCTTGGGCGAAGGGGGGGGCACTGGGGGTTCGATAAACTCATCTTT. Amino acids: CALGRRGGHWGFDKLIF.

At least ten counts were recorded for this clone. The rearrangement links TRDV3 to TRDJ1; D tentatively reads TRDD1 or TRDD3 (5 bases each). Germline V lookup: CDR1 TVYSNPD, CDR2 GDNSRS (reference sequence). Trimming shortened V by 1 base and J by 0 bases, and 21 bases separated the two germline ends. The CDR3 spans 17 residues. CDR3 region: CAFTVWGKYLYTDKLIF. DNA of the CDR3: TGTGCCTTTACGGTATGGGGTAAATACTTGTACACCGATAAACTCATCTTT.

In its sample, this clone was seen a few times. TCRdb's protein for this DNA is that of a much larger clone and differs from the translation at residue 20, likely a read error; the protein shown is the DNA translation. The CDR3 protein is CALGELGSSRLLQPFLWDTQQMFF. Written as DNA, the CDR3 is TGTGCTCTTGGGGAACTAGGTTCCTCCAGATTACTGCAACCTTTCCTATGGGACACCCAACAGATGTTTTTC. The J gene is TRDJ3, the V gene TRDV1; a weak D match, TRDD2 (6 bases). Germline V lookup: CDR1 TSWWSYY, CDR2 QGS. The CDR3 has 24 residues.

This clone was seen many times. The TCRdb record carries a much larger clone's protein, which differs from this DNA's translation at residue 12; a read error is the likely cause, and the protein listed here is the DNA translation. J is TRDJ3 and V is TRDV2; weak D call: TRDD3 (5 bases). The J gene, absent from TCRdb, was called here by matching the DNA to germline. Trimming pared 0 bases from V and 2 bases from J, leaving 19 bases between. Germline V gene data show CDR1 as GEAIGNYY and CDR2 as EKD. CDR3 length: 20 residues. The CDR3 region is CACDTGGLVDGPWDTRQMFF. In DNA, the CDR3 is TGTGCCTGTGACACCGGGGGCCTGGTCGATGGCCCCTGGGACACCCGACAGATGTTTTTC.

As concerns this clone: The mismatch at residue 22 between this DNA's translation and the TCRdb protein of a much larger clone likely reflects a read error; the protein shown is translated from the DNA. The V gene is TRDV1, the J gene TRDJ1; TRDD3 agrees at 9 bases. Germline CDR1 reads TSWWSYY; CDR2 reads QGS. This CDR3 region has 25 residues. CDR3 in DNA: TGTGCTCTTGGGCATCCTTTTCCCTTTTTTCCTCCCCATTTGGTGGGGGATAAATACACCGATAGACTCATCTTT. This gives the protein CALGHPFPFFPPHLVGDKYTDRLIF.

On this clone: Only one base separates this from a far larger clonotype, so it likely reflects a read error. This sample includes further DNA sequences coding for the same CDR3. This CDR3 reads CALGELKILSVLGDSLYTDKLIF. CDR3 DNA sequence: TGCGCTCTTGGGGAACTCAAGATCCTATCGGTACTGGGGGATAGTCTGTACACCGATAAACTCATCTTT. The chain recombines TRDV1 with TRDJ1; 11 bases align to TRDD3. Germline V gives CDR1 TSWWSYY, CDR2 QGS. The CDR3 contains 23 residues.

Ten or more counts support this clone. The TCRdb protein comes from a much larger clone and disagrees with this DNA's translation at residue 4, likely due to a read error; the protein given here is derived from the DNA. V gene TRDV2 combines with J gene TRDJ1; D possibly corresponds to TRDD3 (6 bases). CDR1 GEAIGNYY and CDR2 EKD come from the germline V gene. The CDR3 contains 18 residues. CDR3 amino acids: CACNTVRGTQLYTDKLIF. The CDR3 DNA follows: TGTGCCTGTAACACCGTCCGGGGGACCCAATTGTACACCGATAAACTCATCTTT.

The genes are TRAV38-2/DV8 and TRDJ1, with D possibly matching TRDD2 (6 bases). The J gene, left out of TCRdb, was set here by checking the DNA against germline. The V and J ends lost 9 bases and 0 bases respectively, with 39 bases between them. Per germline, CDR1 TSESDYY and CDR2 QEAYKQQN. This CDR3 has 22 residues. CDR3 loop: CAFMKPRPSHVGYWLYTDKLIF. The CDR3 region has the DNA TGTGCTTTCATGAAGCCTAGGCCTTCCCACGTAGGCTACTGGCTGTACACCGATAAACTCATCTTT.

On this clone itself: This DNA translates differently at residue 13 from the TCRdb protein, which is that of a much larger clone; a read error is likely, and the protein shown is the DNA's own translation. This sequence joins TRDV2 and TRDJ1; 11 nucleotides align to TRDD3. No J gene is reported in TCRdb; it was inferred here by comparing the DNA with germline. The length of the CDR3 is 17 residues. J gave up 6 bases and V 7 bases, and 18 bases lay outside the gene matches. Germline assignment: CDR1 GEAIGNYY and CDR2 EKD. The CDR3 loop is CACGLGDIFGSANKLIF. Here the CDR3 DNA reads TGTGCCTGCGGACTGGGGGATATTTTTGGGTCCGCCAATAAACTCATCTTT.

This clone appeared many times. Other DNA sequences in this sample translate to the same CDR3. This chain uses TRDV1 with TRDJ1; 13 bases are a match to TRDD3. Germline assignment: CDR1 TSWWSYY and CDR2 QGS. CDR3 length: 30 residues. V lost 1 base to trimming and J lost 0 bases; unmatched junction nucleotides: 41. CDR3 nucleotides: TGTGCTCTTGGGGAACAATGGACCTTCGCCGCGCGACGCCGTCCCAAGTACTGGGGGATACGCTCGAGATACACCGATAAACTCATCTTT. Translated: CALGEQWTFAARRRPKYWGIRSRYTDKLIF.

To note about this clone: A far larger clone is just one base off, so this is likely a read error. The sample carries other DNA sequences with the same CDR3. This rearrangement joins TRDV1 to TRDJ1; 11 bases fit TRDD3. The J gene is absent in TCRdb and was assigned here via DNA matching to germline. This CDR3 spans 21 amino acids. CDR1 is TSWWSYY and CDR2 is QGS in the germline V gene. With V trimmed by 6 bases and J by 1 base, 22 bases remained unmatched. DNA for the CDR3: TGTGCTCTTGGACTAACCTTCCTACCCGTACTGGGGGATAATCCCACCGATAAACTCATCTTT. It codes for CALGLTFLPVLGDNPTDKLIF.

Concerning this clone: This likely traces to a read error, being one base from a far larger clone. The same CDR3 can be traced to other DNA sequences in this sample. The chain links TRDV2 to TRDJ1, with 10 bases matching TRDD3. The J gene was missing in TCRdb and was found by matching the end of the DNA to germline. Germline CDR1 and CDR2: GEAIGNYY and EKD. The CDR3 is made up of 19 amino acids. CDR3 DNA: TGTGCCTGCGACACCGTCGATGGGGGATACCCGATTTACACCGATAAACTCATCTTT. This encodes CACDTVDGGYPIYTDKLIF.

In the case of this clone: TCRdb lists the protein of a much larger clone for this DNA, which differs at residue 13, so this is likely a read error; the protein given here is translated from the DNA itself. This sequence joins TRDV3 and TRDJ1, with D tentatively TRDD3 (5 bases). The J gene, absent from TCRdb, was called here by matching the DNA to germline. In germline, CDR1 is TVYSNPD, CDR2 GDNSRS (reference sequence). Deletions cut 2 bases from V and 2 bases from J, with 39 bases between. The CDR3 spans 22 residues. The DNA of the CDR3 is TGTGCCTTTCGTGAAGGGCGCTTCTCCCCTTTCTGGGATCCAGGGAGAACCGATAAACTCATCTTT. As protein: CAFREGRFSPFWDPGRTDKLIF.

This clone was picked up a small number of times. This likely reflects a read error, since a far larger clone is one base away. This sample includes further DNA sequences coding for the same CDR3. CDR3 in DNA: TGTGCTCTTGGGGATACTACTTCGGGGAGCCACTTCCTGCGTTTTAAACTGGGGGTCTCCACCGATAAACTCATCTTT. This codes for CALGDTTSGSHFLRFKLGVSTDKLIF. J is TRDJ1 and V is TRDV1; 8 bases map to TRDD3. The J gene was missing in TCRdb and was found by matching the end of the DNA to germline. V dropped 3 bases and J dropped 1; count of bases not matched to a gene: 37. This CDR3 contains 26 residues. Germline CDR1 is TSWWSYY and CDR2 is QGS.

Only a few counts were recorded for this clone. A read error is likely here: a far larger clone is one base away. Other DNA sequences within the sample encode an identical CDR3. The chain carries TRDV1 and TRDJ1, with a tentative D call TRDD3 (7 bases). Because TCRdb records no J gene, it was assigned here through a match of the DNA to germline. The CDR3 sequence is 28 residues long. Germline V gene data show CDR1 as TSWWSYY and CDR2 as QGS. CDR3 loop: CALGERKDERGKSLRIPRGGWSVDKLIF. The CDR3 nucleotides are TGTGCCCTTGGGGAACGAAAGGACGAAAGGGGAAAGTCCCTACGTATTCCTAGGGGGGGATGGTCGGTCGATAAACTCATCTTT.

On this clone: A single base is all that separates this from a far larger clone, so a read error is likely. Other DNA sequences within the sample encode an identical CDR3. J is TRDJ1 and V is TRDV1, with TRDD3 identical over 8 bases. The J gene was not available in TCRdb and was assigned here by matching the DNA to germline segments. Germline loops: CDR1 TSWWSYY, CDR2 QGS. This CDR3 spans 20 amino acids. The CDR3 DNA reads as TGCGCCATAACCCGCTACCGTCCGTACTGGGGGTCCCGGTACACCGATAAACTCATCTTT. The encoded protein is CAITRYRPYWGSRYTDKLIF.

In this sample, this clone turned up a few times. TCRdb's protein, taken from a much larger clone, differs from this DNA's translation at residue 3, likely owing to a read error; the protein displayed comes from the DNA. The chain carries TRDV1 and TRDJ1; weak D call: TRDD3 (6 bases). From germline, CDR1 is TSWWSYY and CDR2 QGS. The CDR3 loop spans 17 amino acids. The CDR3 DNA is TGTGCTCCTGGGGACCCCCGTGGCCGCGCCTCCTTCGATAAACTCATCTTT. Its protein product is CAPGDPRGRASFDKLIF.

Remarks on this clone: TCRdb's protein for this DNA is that of a much larger clone and differs from the translation at residue 15, likely a read error; the protein shown is the DNA translation. The J gene went uncalled, whereas the V gene is TRDV2; the table's TRDD3 call for D was not verified on the DNA. Germline lookup yields CDR1 GEAIGNYY and CDR2 EKD. The CDR3 consists of 17 residues. CDR3 sequence: CACDNRLLGFNTDKHIF. Written as DNA, the CDR3 is TGTGCCTGTGACAACCGCCTACTGGGGTTTAACACCGATAAACACATCTTT.

About this clone: Given a far larger clone just one base away, this is likely a sequencing read error. Other DNA sequences of this sample code for an identical CDR3. V and J are TRDV1 and TRDJ1, with TRDD3 matching 10 bases. Looked up from germline, CDR1 is TSWWSYY and CDR2 is QGS. This CDR3 spans 28 amino acids. V dropped 0 bases and J dropped 0; count of bases not matched to a gene: 37. The DNA for the CDR3 is TGTGCTCTTGGGGAACTCGCCCGAAAAGGGCTTGGGGGATACCCCCTCGATTCCGGTACCCTTTACACCGATAAACTCATCTTT. Translated, it gives CALGELARKGLGGYPLDSGTLYTDKLIF.

This clone was recorded at least ten times. At the DNA level, this CDR3 is encoded by other sequences in the same sample as well. This chain joins TRDV1 and TRDJ1, with D possibly being TRDD2 (6 bases). The CDR3 loop spans 20 amino acids. From germline, CDR1 is TSWWSYY and CDR2 QGS. V shed 1 base and J shed 5 bases, with 29 bases lying between them. CDR3 sequence reads: CALGEPPPFLFGHSPDKLIF. The CDR3 coding sequence is TGTGCTCTTGGGGAACCCCCCCCTTTCCTATTCGGTCATTCCCCTGATAAACTCATCTTT.

This clone was observed at least ten times. A far larger clone is only one base removed, so a read error is likely. The sample holds other DNA sequences that translate to the same CDR3. This rearrangement joins TRDV1 to TRDJ1; 11 nucleotides align to TRDD3. V lost 7 bases to trimming and J lost 0 bases; unmatched junction nucleotides: 22. This CDR3 has 21 amino acids. CDR1 and CDR2 from the germline V gene are TSWWSYY and QGS. CDR3 nucleotide sequence: TGTGCTCTTGAGCGAGTCTGGGGGATACAGGCCCGAGGGGCTTACACCGATAAACTCATCTTT. It yields the protein CALERVWGIQARGAYTDKLIF.

In this sample, this clone turned up many times. The protein TCRdb lists belongs to a much larger clone and differs from this DNA's translation at residue 16, which points to a read error; the protein shown is made from the DNA. The chain links TRDV1 to TRDJ1, with 9 bases aligning to TRDD3. CDR3 length equals 17 residues. Germline loops: CDR1 TSWWSYY, CDR2 QGS. The DNA of the CDR3 is TGTGCTCTTGGGGATTCTACGGGGATACGATACAGCGATAAACTCACCTTT. Encoded protein: CALGDSTGIRYSDKLTF.